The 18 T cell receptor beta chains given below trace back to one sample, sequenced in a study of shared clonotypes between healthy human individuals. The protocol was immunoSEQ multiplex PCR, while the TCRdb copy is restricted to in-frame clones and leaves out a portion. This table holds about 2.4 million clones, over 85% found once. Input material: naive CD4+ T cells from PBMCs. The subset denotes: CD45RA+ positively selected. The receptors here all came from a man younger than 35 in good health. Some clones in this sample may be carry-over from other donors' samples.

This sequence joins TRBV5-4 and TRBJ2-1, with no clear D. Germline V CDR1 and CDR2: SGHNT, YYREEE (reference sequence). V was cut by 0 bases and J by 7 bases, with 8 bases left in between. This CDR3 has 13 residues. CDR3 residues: CASSLGLQNEQFF. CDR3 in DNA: TGTGCCAGCAGCTTGGGGTTACAAAATGAGCAGTTCTTC.

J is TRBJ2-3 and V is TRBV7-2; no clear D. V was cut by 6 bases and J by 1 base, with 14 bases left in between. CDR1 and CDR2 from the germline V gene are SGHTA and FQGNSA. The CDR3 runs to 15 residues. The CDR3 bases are TGTGCCAGCAGTTCACTTCAAACCCGCACAGATACGCAGTATTTT. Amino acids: CASSSLQTRTDTQYF.

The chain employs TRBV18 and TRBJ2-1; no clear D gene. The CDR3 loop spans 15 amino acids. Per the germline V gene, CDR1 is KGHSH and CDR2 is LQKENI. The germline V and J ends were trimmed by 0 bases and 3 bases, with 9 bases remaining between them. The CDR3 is CASSPPRKVYNEQFF. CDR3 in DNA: TGTGCCAGCTCACCACCTAGGAAGGTCTACAATGAGCAGTTCTTC.

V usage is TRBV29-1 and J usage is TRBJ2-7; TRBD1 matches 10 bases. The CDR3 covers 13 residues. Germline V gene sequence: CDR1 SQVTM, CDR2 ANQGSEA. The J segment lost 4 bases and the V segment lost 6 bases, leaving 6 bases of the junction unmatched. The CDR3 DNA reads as TGCAGCGTGCCGGGACAGGGGTGGTACGAGCAGTACTTC. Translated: CSVPGQGWYEQYF.

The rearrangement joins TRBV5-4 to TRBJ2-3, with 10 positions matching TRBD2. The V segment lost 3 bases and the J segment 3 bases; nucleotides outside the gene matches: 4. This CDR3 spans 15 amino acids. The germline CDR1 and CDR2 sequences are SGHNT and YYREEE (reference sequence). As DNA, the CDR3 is TGTGCCAGCAGCTCGAGCGGGAGGGTTACAGATACGCAGTATTTT. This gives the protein CASSSSGRVTDTQYF.

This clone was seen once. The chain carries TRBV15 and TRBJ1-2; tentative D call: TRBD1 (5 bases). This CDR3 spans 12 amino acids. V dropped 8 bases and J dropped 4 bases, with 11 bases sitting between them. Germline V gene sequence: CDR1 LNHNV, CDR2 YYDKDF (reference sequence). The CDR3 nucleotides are TGTGCCACCTCCTCAGGGCTCTATGGCTACACCTTC. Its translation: CATSSGLYGYTF.

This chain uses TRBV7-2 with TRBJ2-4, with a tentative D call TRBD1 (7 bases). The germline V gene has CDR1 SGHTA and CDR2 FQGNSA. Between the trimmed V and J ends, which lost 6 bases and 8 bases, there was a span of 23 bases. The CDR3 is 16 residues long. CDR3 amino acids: CASSPRQGGYLYIQYF. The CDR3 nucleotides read TGTGCCAGCAGTCCCAGACAGGGAGGTTATTTATACATTCAGTACTTC.

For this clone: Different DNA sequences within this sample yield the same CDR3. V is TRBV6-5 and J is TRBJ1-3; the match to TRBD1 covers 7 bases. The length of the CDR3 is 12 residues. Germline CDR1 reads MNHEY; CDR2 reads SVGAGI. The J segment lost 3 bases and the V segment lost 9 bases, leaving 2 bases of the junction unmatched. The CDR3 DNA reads TGTGCCAGTCAGGGGGGTGGAAACACCATATATTTT. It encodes CASQGGGNTIYF.

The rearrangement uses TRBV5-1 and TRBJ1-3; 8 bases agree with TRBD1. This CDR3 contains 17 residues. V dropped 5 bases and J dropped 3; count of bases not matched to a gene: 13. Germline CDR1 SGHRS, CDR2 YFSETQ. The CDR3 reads CASSQGQGQSGGNTIYF. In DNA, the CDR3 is TGCGCCAGCAGTCAAGGACAGGGTCAATCTGGTGGAAACACCATATATTTT.

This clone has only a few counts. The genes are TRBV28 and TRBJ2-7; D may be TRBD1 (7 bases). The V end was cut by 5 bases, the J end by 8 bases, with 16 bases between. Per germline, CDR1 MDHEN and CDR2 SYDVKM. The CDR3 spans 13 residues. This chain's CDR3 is CASSAGQTIKQYF. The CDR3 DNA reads TGTGCCAGCAGTGCGGGACAGACTATCAAGCAGTACTTC.

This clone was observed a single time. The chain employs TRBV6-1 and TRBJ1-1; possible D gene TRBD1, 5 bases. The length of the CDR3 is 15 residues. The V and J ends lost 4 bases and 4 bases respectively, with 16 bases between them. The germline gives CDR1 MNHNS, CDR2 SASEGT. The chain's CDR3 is CASSAEGQMGTEAFF. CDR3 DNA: TGTGCCAGCAGTGCTGAAGGACAAATGGGCACTGAAGCTTTCTTT.

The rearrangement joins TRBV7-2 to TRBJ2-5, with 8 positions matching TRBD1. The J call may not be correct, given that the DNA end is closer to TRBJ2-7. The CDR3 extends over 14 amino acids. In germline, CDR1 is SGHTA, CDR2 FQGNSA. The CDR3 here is CASSPDRVVYEQYF. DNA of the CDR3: TGTGCCAGCAGCCCGGACAGGGTGGTTTACGAGCAGTACTTC.

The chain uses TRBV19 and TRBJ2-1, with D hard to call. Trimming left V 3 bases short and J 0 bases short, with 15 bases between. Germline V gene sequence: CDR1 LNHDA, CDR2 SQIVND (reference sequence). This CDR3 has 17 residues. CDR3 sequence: CASSIRVLVSSYNEQFF. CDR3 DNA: TGTGCCAGTAGTATTCGCGTCCTAGTTAGCTCCTACAATGAGCAGTTCTTC.

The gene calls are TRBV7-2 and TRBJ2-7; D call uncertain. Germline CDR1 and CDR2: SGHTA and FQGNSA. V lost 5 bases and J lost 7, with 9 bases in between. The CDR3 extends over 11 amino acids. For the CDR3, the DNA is TGTGCCAGCAGCATAAAAGTGGAGCAGTACTTC. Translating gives CASSIKVEQYF.

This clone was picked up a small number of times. As DNA, the CDR3 is TGTGCCAGCAGCTTAACAGGGATGGGAAACACCATATATTTT. Its translation is CASSLTGMGNTIYF. V usage is TRBV7-9 and J usage is TRBJ1-3, with D maybe TRBD1 (6 bases). This CDR3 spans 14 amino acids. V lost 2 bases to trimming and J lost 4 bases, with 9 bases between them. Germline values: CDR1 SEHNR, CDR2 FQNEAQ (reference sequence).

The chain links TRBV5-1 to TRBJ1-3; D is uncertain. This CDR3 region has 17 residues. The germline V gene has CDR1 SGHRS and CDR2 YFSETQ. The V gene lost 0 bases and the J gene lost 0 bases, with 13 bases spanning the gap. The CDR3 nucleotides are TGCGCCAGCAGCTTGGACTGGTTAGGGAGCTCTGGAAACACCATATATTTT. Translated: CASSLDWLGSSGNTIYF.

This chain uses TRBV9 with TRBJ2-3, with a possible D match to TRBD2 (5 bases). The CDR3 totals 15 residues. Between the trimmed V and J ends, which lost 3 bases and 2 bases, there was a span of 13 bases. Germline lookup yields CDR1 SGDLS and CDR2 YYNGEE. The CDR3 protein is CASSAGGMLTDTQYF. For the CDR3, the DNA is TGTGCCAGCAGCGCAGGAGGCATGCTCACAGATACGCAGTATTTT. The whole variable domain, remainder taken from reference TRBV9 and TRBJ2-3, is DSGVTQTPKHLITATGQRVTLRCSPRSGDLSVYWYQQSLDQGLQFLIQYYNGEERAKGNILERFSAQQFPDLHSELNLSSLELGDSALYFCASSAGGMLTDTQYFGPGTRLTVL.

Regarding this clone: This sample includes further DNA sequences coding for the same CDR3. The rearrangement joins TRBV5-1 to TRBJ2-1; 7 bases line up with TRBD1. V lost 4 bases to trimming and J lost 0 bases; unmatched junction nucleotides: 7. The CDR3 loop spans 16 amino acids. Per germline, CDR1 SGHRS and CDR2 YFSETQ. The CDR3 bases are TGCGCCAGCAGCCTGGGGGCAGGGGGCTCCTACAATGAGCAGTTCTTC. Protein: CASSLGAGGSYNEQFF.